This is a list of T cell receptor beta chains from one sample in a study of graft-versus-host responses after intestinal transplantation. Clones were read by immunoSEQ multiplex PCR, and TCRdb kept only the in-frame ones, dropping some. Here the sample spans about 110,000 clones, roughly 93% being singletons. These receptors lack a known antigen. The sequenced sample was unstimulated CD8+ T cells sorted from spleen or lymph node cells, obtained before transplant. These receptors all come from a human donor who was the organ donor for an intestinal transplant. Both conserved end residues are part of each CDR3. D genes are given only for firm matches. Size tells how often a clone was seen (once, few, many) or the class of an expanded clone, and some rows leave it out.

D,J,length,size,V,DNA,CDR3
.,TRBJ2-2,17,.,TRBV4-2,TGTGCCAGCAGCCAAGATGGGTGGGAGGTGGGCACCGGGGAGCTGTTTTTT,CASSQDGWEVGTGELFF
.,TRBJ1-1,14,.,TRBV19,TGTGCCAGTAGTATGATGGACATGAACACTGAAGCTTTCTTT,CASSMMDMNTEAFF
.,TRBJ1-2,15,.,TRBV28,TGTGCCAGCAGGTTGAAGTCCCTATTTAACTATGGCTACACCTTC,CASRLKSLFNYGYTF
.,TRBJ2-5,12,.,TRBV29-1,TGCAGCGTTGACGGCAGCCAAGAGACCCAGTACTTC,CSVDGSQETQYF
TRBD1,TRBJ2-1,14,.,TRBV2,TGTGCCAGCAAGACAGGGGGTATGGGGAATGAGCAGTTCTTC,CASKTGGMGNEQFF
TRBD1,TRBJ2-3,14,.,TRBV27,TGTGCCAGCAGTTCTACAGGGGTCACAGATACGCAGTATTTT,CASSSTGVTDTQYF
.,TRBJ2-7,15,.,TRBV27,TGTGCCAGCAGTTTATTGGGGAGCCCCCCCTACGAGCAGTACTTC,CASSLLGSPPYEQYF
.,TRBJ2-1,12,.,TRBV6-1,TGTGCCAGCAAGCCAGGTTCTGGTCCGGAGTTCTTC,CASKPGSGPEFF
.,TRBJ2-1,15,.,TRBV28,TGTGCCAGCAGTTTTGCGGCCGGACCCAAGGATGAGCAGTTCTTC,CASSFAAGPKDEQFF
.,TRBJ1-3,15,.,TRBV14,TGTGCCAGCAGCCATGGAGTAGGGGATGGAAACACCATATATTTT,CASSHGVGDGNTIYF
.,TRBJ2-6,17,once,TRBV9,TGTGCCAGCAGCGCCAGAGTACAGTACTCTGGGGCCAACGTCCTGACTTTC,CASSARVQYSGANVLTF
TRBD1,TRBJ1-5,15,.,TRBV18,TGTGCCAGCTCACAGGCCGGGACAGTGAATCAGCCCCAGCATTTT,CASSQAGTVNQPQHF
.,TRBJ1-5,13,.,TRBV27,TGTGCCAGCAGTAGGCAGACGAATCAGCCCCAGCATTTT,CASSRQTNQPQHF
.,TRBJ1-2,12,.,TRBV27,TGTGCCAGCAGTTCCGGACAGAATGGCTACACCTTC,CASSSGQNGYTF
.,TRBJ1-2,10,.,TRBV7-2,TGTGCCAGCAGCTTAGTGGGCTACACCTTC,CASSLVGYTF
TRBD1,TRBJ1-4,14,.,TRBV28,TGTGCCAGCGGCAGACAGGGGTATTCGGAAAAACTGTTTTTT,CASGRQGYSEKLFF
TRBD2,TRBJ2-3,16,once,TRBV11-2,TGTGCCAGCAGCTTACTTTCAGCGGGAGGGCGAGATACGCAGTATTTT,CASSLLSAGGRDTQYF
TRBD1,TRBJ2-5,16,once,TRBV23-1,TGCGCCAGCAGTCAACCCCAGGGGGCGGGTGGACGGACCCAGTACTTC,CASSQPQGAGGRTQYF
.,TRBJ1-4,15,.,TRBV13,TGTGCCAGCAGCGCACCCGGGACCCGAGGGGAAAAACTGTTTTTT,CASSAPGTRGEKLFF
.,TRBJ2-5,10,.,TRBV5-6,TGTGCCAGCAGTGGAGAGACCCAGTACTTC,CASSGETQYF
.,TRBJ2-7,14,.,TRBV5-1,TGCGCCAGCAGCTTGGCGGGAGCCTTCTACGAGCAGTACTTC,CASSLAGAFYEQYF
.,TRBJ1-3,15,.,TRBV19,TGTGCCAGTAGTATTATGGCAGTCTCTGGAAACACCATATATTTT,CASSIMAVSGNTIYF
.,TRBJ1-1,13,.,TRBV7-6,TGTGCCAGCAGCCTTGGACAGAACACTGAAGCTTTCTTT,CASSLGQNTEAFF
TRBD2,TRBJ2-7,15,.,TRBV7-7,TGTGCTAGCAGCTTAAGGAGTCTAGCGGGAGTCACACAGTACTTC,CASSLRSLAGVTQYF
.,TRBJ2-7,14,.,TRBV28,TGTGCCAGCAGTTTGGTAAAGGTTTCCTACGAGCAGTACTTC,CASSLVKVSYEQYF
.,TRBJ2-1,13,.,TRBV5-8,TGTGCCAGCAGCTTAGTTGTAGGACGGGAGCAGTTCTTC,CASSLVVGREQFF
.,TRBJ2-4,16,once,TRBV4-3,TGCGCCAGCAGCCAAGAATCACCACCTCTGCGTCACGAGCGGTACTTC,CASSQESPPLRHERYF
.,TRBJ2-5,14,.,TRBV27,TGTGCCAGCATTCCAAGGGCGGCCCAAGAGACCCAGTACTTC,CASIPRAAQETQYF
TRBD1,TRBJ1-5,14,.,TRBV11-2,TGTGCCAGCAGCTCGACAGGGCGTGAACAGCCCCAGCATTTT,CASSSTGREQPQHF
TRBD1,TRBJ1-1,14,.,TRBV7-9,TGTGCCAGCAGCTTCCACGACAGGGGCGCTGAAGCTTTCTTT,CASSFHDRGAEAFF
.,TRBJ2-3,14,.,TRBV7-9,TGTGCCAGCAGCAGACCTGGGGGGACAGATACGCAGTATTTT,CASSRPGGTDTQYF
.,TRBJ2-7,18,.,TRBV28,TGTGCCAGCAGTTTATTAAAAGGTGGGGACGGATTTTGGGACGAGCAGTACTTC,CASSLLKGGDGFWDEQYF
.,TRBJ2-5,14,.,TRBV28,TGTGCCAGCCGGGCTAGATCAATCCAAGAGACCCAGTACTTC,CASRARSIQETQYF
.,TRBJ1-1,16,.,TRBV5-5,TGTGCCAGCAGCTTATGGTGGGGGGCGATGAACACTGAAGCTTTCTTT,CASSLWWGAMNTEAFF
TRBD2,TRBJ2-1,15,once,TRBV9,TGTGCCAGCAGTCGACTAGCGGGAGGAGACAATGAGCAGTTCTTC,CASSRLAGGDNEQFF
.,TRBJ2-1,16,.,TRBV4-3,TGCGCCAGCAGCCAAAAGTCGGTGAAACTAGCAAATGAGCAGTTCTTC,CASSQKSVKLANEQFF
.,TRBJ1-1,11,.,TRBV4-2,TGTGCCAGCAGCCAGAACACTGAAGCTTTCTTT,CASSQNTEAFF
TRBD1,TRBJ1-2,15,.,TRBV19,TGTGCCAGTAGTATAAGAGGGGCAGGGGGCCTTGGCTACACCTTC,CASSIRGAGGLGYTF
.,TRBJ2-7,15,few,TRBV4-1,TGCGCCAGCAGCCTAAAGGACAGTCTGGATCGGGAGCAGTACTTC,CASSLKDSLDREQYF
TRBD2,TRBJ2-3,14,.,TRBV9,TGTGCCAGCAGCGTTAGCGGGAGCACAGATACGCAGTATTTT,CASSVSGSTDTQYF
TRBD1,TRBJ1-1,15,.,TRBV4-1,TGCGCCAGCAGCCAAGCGACAGGGGGGTACACTGAAGCTTTCTTT,CASSQATGGYTEAFF
.,TRBJ2-2,14,.,TRBV27,TGTGCCAGCAGTACTAGGGGGAGGACCGGGGAGCTGTTTTTT,CASSTRGRTGELFF
.,TRBJ2-3,13,once,TRBV7-6,TGTGCCAGCAGCTATATGGTCGCAGATACGCAGTATTTT,CASSYMVADTQYF
TRBD2,TRBJ2-1,14,.,TRBV5-1,TGCGCCAGCAGCTTGGGACTAGCAGGCAATGAGCAGTTCTTC,CASSLGLAGNEQFF
.,TRBJ2-7,15,.,TRBV19,TGTGCCAGTAGTATTAGCAGGGGGGCGTCCTACGAGCAGTACTTC,CASSISRGASYEQYF
.,TRBJ1-3,17,.,TRBV28,TGTGCCAGCAGTTTGCTACTAACAGGGTTCTCTGGAAACACCATATATTTT,CASSLLLTGFSGNTIYF
.,TRBJ2-7,14,few,TRBV6-1,TGTGCCACCACAATGGGGGGACCGTCCTACGAGCAGTACTTC,CATTMGGPSYEQYF
.,TRBJ2-1,16,once,TRBV5-1,TGCGCCAGCAGCTTGAGTCTAGGGGGTTCCTACAATGAGCAGTTCTTC,CASSLSLGGSYNEQFF
TRBD1,TRBJ2-7,14,.,TRBV13,TGTGCCAGCAGCTTAGACAGGGGGTCTTACGAGCAGTACTTC,CASSLDRGSYEQYF
TRBD1,TRBJ1-1,14,.,TRBV5-6,TGTGCCAGCAACTTGGACAGGGGTACTCCTGAAGCTTTCTTT,CASNLDRGTPEAFF
.,TRBJ2-3,14,.,TRBV4-3,TGCGCCAGCAGTCCAGATCCCAGCACAGATACGCAGTATTTT,CASSPDPSTDTQYF
TRBD1,TRBJ1-1,15,once,TRBV9,TGTGCCAGCAGCGGTCGGACAGGGGTAAACACTGAAGCTTTCTTT,CASSGRTGVNTEAFF
TRBD1,TRBJ2-7,12,.,TRBV27,TGTGCCAGCAGGACAGGGTCGTACGAGCAGTACTTC,CASRTGSYEQYF
.,TRBJ1-5,14,.,TRBV19,TGTGCCAGTAGTTGGCAGGGTGAAGCTCAGCCCCAGCATTTT,CASSWQGEAQPQHF
.,TRBJ2-1,14,.,TRBV21-1,TGTGCCAGCAGCGCCCTAGAAGGGTTCAATGAGCAGTTCTTC,CASSALEGFNEQFF
.,TRBJ2-7,15,.,TRBV11-2,TGTGCCAGCAGCTTAGGGGCCGGGACCGCCGACGAGCAGTACTTC,CASSLGAGTADEQYF
TRBD2,TRBJ2-7,15,.,TRBV11-2,TGTGCCAGCAGCTCGACTAGCGGGAGGGCTCCATTACAGTACTTC,CASSSTSGRAPLQYF
.,TRBJ2-5,15,.,TRBV4-2,TGTGCCAGCAGCCAGTACGTAGGCCGGAAGGAGACCCAGTACTTC,CASSQYVGRKETQYF
.,TRBJ2-7,13,.,TRBV5-1,TGCGCCAGCAGCTTATCAGGGAACTACGAGCAGTACTTC,CASSLSGNYEQYF